The entry that follows covers one T cell receptor (beta chain) sequence. Trimming cost V 3 bases and J 6 bases; bases outside gene matches: 6. The CDR3 contains 15 residues. Germline CDR1 reads SNHLY; CDR2 reads FYNNEI. The data were taken from a study of blood T cell repertoires in COVID-19. Study-level information: Samples taken during acute and convalescent COVID-19 were collected in the United States, Italy and Spain.

The table came from immunoSEQ multiplex PCR; TCRdb's copy has only in-frame clones and leaves some out. The sample lists 30,000 to 40,000 clones, around four fifths occurring once. The rearrangement joins TRBV2 to TRBJ2-4; TRBD1 matches at 9 bases. The specimen was peripheral blood. The clonotype comes from a man between 60 and 75 years old with COVID-19, enrolled during active disease. This CDR3 is CASSDGQGNANIQYF. For the CDR3, the DNA is TGTGCCAGCAGTGACGGACAGGGGAACGCAAACATTCAGTACTTC.